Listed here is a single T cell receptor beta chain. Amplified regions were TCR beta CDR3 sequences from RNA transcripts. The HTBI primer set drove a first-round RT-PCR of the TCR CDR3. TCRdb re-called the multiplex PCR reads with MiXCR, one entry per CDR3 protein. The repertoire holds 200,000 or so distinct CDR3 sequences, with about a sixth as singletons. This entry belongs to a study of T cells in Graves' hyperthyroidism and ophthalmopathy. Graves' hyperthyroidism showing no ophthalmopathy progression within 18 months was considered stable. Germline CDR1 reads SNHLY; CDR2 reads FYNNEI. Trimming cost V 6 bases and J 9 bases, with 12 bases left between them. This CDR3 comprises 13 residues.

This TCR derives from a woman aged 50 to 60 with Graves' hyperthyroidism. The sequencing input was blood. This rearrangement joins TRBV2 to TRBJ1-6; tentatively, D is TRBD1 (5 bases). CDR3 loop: CASRGTSGSPLHF. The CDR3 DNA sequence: TGTGCCAGCAGGGGGACTTCTGGTTCACCCCTCCACTTT.